What follows is one T cell receptor (beta chain) and its context. This clonotype was seen a few times. Its antigen target is currently unknown. Base qualities were left out, and no much larger clone turns up one base away. The germline V gene yields SGHRS for CDR1 and YFSETQ for CDR2. V is shortened by 0 bases, J by 4 bases, and the region joining them spans 25 bases. From its cysteine to its phenylalanine, the CDR3 spans 19 amino acids. CDR3 DNA is the only sequence kept; it has 57 bases, read in frame from the first base. The library was obtained by RT-PCR. The reads were generated on a NextSeq 550. TCRdb cleaned the public reads at Q25 with fastp, built clones with MiXCR and kept in-frame beta chains. Each CDR3 protein gets just one entry, which takes the most common genes and DNA from the rows behind it. The sample data list some 880,000 distinct CDR3 sequences, and roughly 18% of these were observed just once. The ten largest clonotypes hold around 5.5% of the sample.

These data originate in a study of patients and donors after allogeneic stem cell transplantation (dated by TCRdb to 2020 to 2021). The TCR comes from a human donor who was either an allogeneic HSCT recipient or a stem cell or donor lymphocyte infusion donor (not recorded which). It is not recorded whose cells these are; they may come from a transplant donor. The receptor chain draws on TRBV5-1 and TRBJ1-2; a tentative D call is TRBD1 (5 bases match). The sample consisted of blood, either unsorted or a sorted T cell fraction (not recorded which). DNA sequence: TGCGCCAGCAGCTTGGGGGGGAGCTCAGGAGATTTAAGAATCTATGGCTACACCTTC. It encodes CASSLGGSSGDLRIYGYTF.